The following is a TCR beta chain sequence with its context. The data were taken from a study of shared clonotypes between healthy human individuals. Study at large: Three plates were used per donor for CD4 naive, three for CD4 memory, two for CD8 naive and one for CD8 memory.

The data were produced by immunoSEQ multiplex PCR, yet TCRdb's version contains in-frame clones alone and is incomplete. Of 600,000 or so clones in the sample, about 98% were seen once. CD45RO-negative, CCR7-positively selected cells formed the naive CD8 fraction, excluding terminally differentiated effector memory CD45RA+ cells. The germline CDR1 and CDR2 sequences are SGHTA and FQGNSA. Trimming stripped 1 base from V and 7 bases from J, with 13 bases between. The CDR3 totals 15 residues. The origin of this receptor is a man aged 25-45 years in good health. Material: naive CD8+ T cells sorted from blood. The chain has TRBV7-2 and TRBJ2-2, with D perhaps matching TRBD2 (5 bases). In DNA, the CDR3 is TGTGCCAGCAGCTTAGTCGTGGGAGAGGTCGGGGAGCTGTTTTTT. This gives the protein CASSLVVGEVGELFF.